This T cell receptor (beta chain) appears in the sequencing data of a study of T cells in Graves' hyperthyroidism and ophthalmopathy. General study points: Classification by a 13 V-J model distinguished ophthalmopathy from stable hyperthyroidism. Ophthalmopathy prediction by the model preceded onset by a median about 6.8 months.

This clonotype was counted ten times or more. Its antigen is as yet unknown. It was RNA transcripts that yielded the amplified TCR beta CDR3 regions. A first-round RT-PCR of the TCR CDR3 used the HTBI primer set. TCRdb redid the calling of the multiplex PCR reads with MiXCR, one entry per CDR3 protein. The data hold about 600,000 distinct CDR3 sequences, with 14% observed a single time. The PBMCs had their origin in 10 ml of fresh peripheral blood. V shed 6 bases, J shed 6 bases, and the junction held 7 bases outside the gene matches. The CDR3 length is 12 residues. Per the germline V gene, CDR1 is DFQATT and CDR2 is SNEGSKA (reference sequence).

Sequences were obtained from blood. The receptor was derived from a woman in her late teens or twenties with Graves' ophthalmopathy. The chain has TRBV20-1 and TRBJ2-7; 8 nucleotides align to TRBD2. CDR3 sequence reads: CSARGGRVEQYF. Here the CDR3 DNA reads TGCAGTGCCCGGGGGGGCAGGGTCGAGCAGTACTTC.